The clone carrying this TCR beta chain was recorded at least ten times. Its antigen is unknown. The V end was cut by 1 base, the J end by 4 bases, with 10 bases between. The CDR3 spans 14 residues. Per the germline V gene, CDR1 is SGHTA and CDR2 is FQGNSA. The data were obtained in a study of metastatic and nonmetastatic thyroid tumors. Regarding the study as a whole: Reportedly, malignant thyroid tumors had significantly higher TCR beta diversity than benign nodules, in blood and tumor.

Before thyroid surgery, none of the patients had received any treatment. TCRdb reassembled clones from the PCR reads with MiXCR. The table shows fewer than 25,000 clones, with roughly 15% occurring only once. V is TRBV7-2 and J is TRBJ1-2; D unclear. This clonotype was sampled from a female donor with papillary thyroid cancer or a benign thyroid nodule (not recorded which). Some clones in this sample may be carry-over from other donors' samples. The material sequenced was blood. CDR3 sequence reads: CASSLGGIGYGYTF. CDR3 nucleotides: TGTGCCAGCAGCTTAGGAGGGATCGGCTATGGCTACACCTTC.